These T cell receptor beta chains were read from a single sample in a study of cytomegalovirus exposure and HLA in healthy donors. Using immunoSEQ multiplex PCR, the repertoire was profiled, and TCRdb retains in-frame clones only, with some absent. The sample includes around 220,000 clones, approximately 68% seen only once; the top ten take roughly 1.9%. The sample taken for sequencing was PBMCs. The receptors here all came from a woman between 25 and 40 years old in good health and CMV-seronegative. Both conserved end residues are part of each CDR3. The D gene is left open where the match is weak. The size field is filled for only some rows; it gives once, few, many or a size class.

TRBV18	once	TRBJ1-4	TRBD1	TGTGCCAGCTCACCTCTCCGGGACAGGGGGGTCGAAAAACTGTTTTTT	CASSPLRDRGVEKLFF
TRBV19	NA	TRBJ2-1	TRBD1	TGTGCCAGGGGGGGTCCAGGACAGGGGAGAAATAAACCTCTGGTTTTTTTTTACAATGAGCAGTTCTTC	CARGGPGQGRNKPLVFFYNEQFF
TRBV4-1	NA	TRBJ1-1	TRBD1	TGCGCCAGCAGCCCTCGAGGGGGCAGGGGCACTGAAGCTTTCTTT	CASSPRGGRGTEAFF
TRBV19	NA	TRBJ2-2	NA	TGTGCCAGTAGTCCCCGACAGGGAGGCGGCGGGGAGCTGTTTTTT	CASSPRQGGGGELFF
TRBV5-1	few	TRBJ1-2	NA	TGCGCCAGCAGCTTGCAGGGGAACTATGGCTACACCTTC	CASSLQGNYGYTF
TRBV7-6	NA	TRBJ1-1	NA	TGTGCCAGCAGCTTAGCGCCGGCAGGATCGGACACTGAAGCTTTCTTT	CASSLAPAGSDTEAFF
TRBV11-3	few	TRBJ2-1	TRBD2	TGTGCCAGCAGCCCCCGGACTAGCGGGGGGCCCCCGCTCTTC	CASSPRTSGGPPLF
TRBV4-2	NA	TRBJ1-5	NA	TGTGCCAGCAGCCCCGGGAGGGAGGGCAATCAGCCCCAGCATTTT	CASSPGREGNQPQHF
TRBV7-3	NA	TRBJ2-1	NA	TGTGCCAGCAGCCTCACGGAGGGGGGGCAAGGAGATGAGCAGTTCTTC	CASSLTEGGQGDEQFF
TRBV19	NA	TRBJ2-3	TRBD1	TGTGCCAGTAGTACCCGGGACAGGACAGATACGCAGTATTTT	CASSTRDRTDTQYF
TRBV7-3	NA	TRBJ2-3	TRBD2	TGTGCCAGCAGCTTCTCGACTAGCGGGAGTACAGATACGCAGTATTTT	CASSFSTSGSTDTQYF
TRBV6-5	NA	TRBJ2-5	NA	TGTGCCAGCAAGGCAGGTCAAGAGACCCAGTACTTC	CASKAGQETQYF
TRBV11-2	NA	TRBJ2-5	TRBD2	TGTGCCAGCAGCCCCTCGGGACTAGCGGGGAGGTTAGGTGAGACCCAGTACTTC	CASSPSGLAGRLGETQYF
TRBV27	NA	TRBJ2-7	TRBD2	TGTGCCAGCAGTTTAGGACTAGCGGTTCCCGAGCAGTACTTC	CASSLGLAVPEQYF
TRBV7-6	NA	TRBJ1-1	NA	TGTGCCAGCAGCTTAGTAAGTCGAGGGCTGGGCACTGAAGCTTTCTTT	CASSLVSRGLGTEAFF
TRBV9	NA	TRBJ2-3	TRBD2	TGTGCCAGCAGCGCGGGACTAGCGGGGGCCAAATGGCTCACAGATACGCAGTATTTT	CASSAGLAGAKWLTDTQYF
TRBV7-9	once	TRBJ2-7	TRBD2	TGTGCCAGCAGAGAAAGCGGGGGGGCTGGCGGCGAGCAGTACTTC	CASRESGGAGGEQYF
TRBV11-3	NA	TRBJ2-1	TRBD1	TGTGCCAGCAGCCCCGGGACAGGGGTCTACAATGAGCAGTTCTTC	CASSPGTGVYNEQFF
TRBV6-1	NA	TRBJ2-7	TRBD2	TGTGCCAGCAGGCTAGCGGGGCGCTACGAGCAGTACTTC	CASRLAGRYEQYF
TRBV27	NA	TRBJ2-2	NA	TGTGCCAGCAGTTTCGGCGGGAACACCGGGGAGCTGTTTTTT	CASSFGGNTGELFF
TRBV5-6	NA	TRBJ1-2	TRBD1	TGTGCCAGCAGCTTGCTCAGGGGGAGTGGCTACACCTTC	CASSLLRGSGYTF
TRBV13	few	TRBJ1-1	TRBD1	TGTGCCAGCAGCCTCACAGGGGGCACTGAAGCTTTCTTT	CASSLTGGTEAFF
TRBV7-8	few	TRBJ1-6	NA	TGTGCCAGCAGGCCCAGGGGTCTGGGACCCCTCCACTTT	CASRPRGLGPLHF
TRBV4-1	NA	TRBJ1-1	TRBD1	TGCGCCAGCAGCCAGGACAGGGGCCCGAACACTGAAGCTTTCTTT	CASSQDRGPNTEAFF
TRBV9	NA	TRBJ2-5	NA	TGTGCCAGCAGCGTAGGTTCCCGAGAGACCCAGTACTTC	CASSVGSRETQYF
TRBV9	NA	TRBJ1-3	NA	TGTGCCAGCAGCGTATCGGGGGTTCAAGGAAACACCATATATTTT	CASSVSGVQGNTIYF
TRBV10-2	once	TRBJ2-3	TRBD2	TGCGCCAGCAGTGAGTCCTGGGAGGGGGATACGCAGTATTTT	CASSESWEGDTQYF
TRBV7-8	NA	TRBJ1-2	NA	TGTGCCAGCAGCCCCCCAAACGTGGGTCCTAGGGGCTACACCTTC	CASSPPNVGPRGYTF
TRBV2	NA	TRBJ1-5	NA	TGTGCCAGCAGTGAAGCCTTCCAGGGACAGCCCCAGCATTTT	CASSEAFQGQPQHF
TRBV4-2	once	TRBJ1-1	TRBD1	TGTGCCAGCAGCCAGTCTACAGGGGCTGAAGCTTTCTTT	CASSQSTGAEAFF
TRBV7-2	once	TRBJ2-7	NA	TGTGCCAGCAGCTTAGAGGTCAGGAACGAGCAGTACTTC	CASSLEVRNEQYF
TRBV5-1	few	TRBJ1-1	NA	TGCGCCAGCAGCTCCCACACCCTTAAGAACACTGAAGCTTTCTTT	CASSSHTLKNTEAFF
TRBV7-2	few	TRBJ1-5	NA	TGTGCCAGCAGCTTAAGGTCCGGGAATCAGCCCCAGCATTTT	CASSLRSGNQPQHF
TRBV5-1	NA	TRBJ2-3	TRBD2	TGCGCCAGCACCATGGGTAGCGGGGGATTCACAGATACGCAGTATTTT	CASTMGSGGFTDTQYF
TRBV14	NA	TRBJ2-1	TRBD2	TGTGCCAGCAGCCAAGATCATTCCCTAGCGGGCAGTGAGCAGTTCTTC	CASSQDHSLAGSEQFF
TRBV5-4	NA	TRBJ2-1	TRBD2	TGTGCCAGCAGACCCGGGACTAGCGGCAATGAGCAGTTCTTC	CASRPGTSGNEQFF
TRBV13	NA	TRBJ2-7	TRBD2	TGTGCCAGCAGCTTAGGGCGGGGGAGGTACGAGCAGTACTTC	CASSLGRGRYEQYF
TRBV7-9	few	TRBJ2-7	NA	TGTGCCATCAACTTTGCGGGGGCGCCCTACGAGCAGTACTTC	CAINFAGAPYEQYF
TRBV6-6	NA	TRBJ1-1	NA	TGTGCCAGCAGATCCCCCCGAGGGTTGTCAGGCACTGAAGCTTTCTTT	CASRSPRGLSGTEAFF
TRBV6-1	NA	TRBJ1-1	NA	TGTGCCATCCATCCGACAGTTTACACTGAAGCTTTCTTT	CAIHPTVYTEAFF
TRBV7-3	NA	TRBJ2-5	NA	TGTGCCAGCAGCTTAACGAGGAGGGAGACCCAGTACTTC	CASSLTRRETQYF
TRBV6-5	NA	TRBJ1-2	TRBD1	TGTGCCAGCAGCCTGGCCCAGGGGGGCGGCTACACCTTC	CASSLAQGGGYTF
TRBV2	NA	TRBJ2-1	TRBD1	TGTGCCAGCAAACGGGGACAGTCGACTAACAATGAGCAGTTCTTC	CASKRGQSTNNEQFF
TRBV5-6	NA	TRBJ1-5	TRBD1	TGTGCCAGCAGTGACAGGGGCTTAAATCAGCCCCAGCATTTT	CASSDRGLNQPQHF
TRBV30	NA	TRBJ2-7	NA	TGTGCCTGGAGTCTCGCCGGACTGCGGGTGTACGAGCAGTACTTC	CAWSLAGLRVYEQYF
TRBV7-2	NA	TRBJ1-5	NA	TGTGCCAGCAGCTTAGGTACAGGGCTGCTACAGCCCCAGCATTTT	CASSLGTGLLQPQHF
TRBV7-9	NA	TRBJ1-1	NA	TGTGCCAGCAGTCCTGTTCGGTTGAACACTGAAGCTTTCTTT	CASSPVRLNTEAFF
TRBV7-6	NA	TRBJ1-4	TRBD1	TGTGCCAGCAGCTTAGGGACAGGCCTCTCTGCAACTAATGAAAAACTGTTTTTT	CASSLGTGLSATNEKLFF
TRBV5-4	NA	TRBJ2-5	TRBD2	TGTGCCAGCAGCTTGGCGGGGGGAGAGACCCAGTACTTC	CASSLAGGETQYF
TRBV21-1	NA	TRBJ1-3	NA	TGTGCCAGCATTCTAGACAGCGCTGGAAACACCATATATTTT	CASILDSAGNTIYF
TRBV5-1	NA	TRBJ2-1	NA	TGCGCCAGCAGCGCACGCCTTGGGGCTGAATTCTTC	CASSARLGAEFF
TRBV11-3	few	TRBJ2-7	TRBD2	TGTGCCAGCAGCTTAGGGGTTAGCGGGAGTTACGAGCAGTACTTC	CASSLGVSGSYEQYF
TRBV25-1	once	TRBJ1-2	TRBD1	TGTGCCAGCAGTGACGGACAGGGCCCTTATGGCTACACCTTC	CASSDGQGPYGYTF
TRBV10-3	once	TRBJ2-7	NA	TGTGCCATCAGTGGACCCGGACTACAGAACTCCTACGAGCAGTACTTC	CAISGPGLQNSYEQYF
TRBV10-1	NA	TRBJ2-1	TRBD2	TGCGCCAGCAGTGTGGGCGGGAGCTCCTACAATGAGCAGTTCTTC	CASSVGGSSYNEQFF